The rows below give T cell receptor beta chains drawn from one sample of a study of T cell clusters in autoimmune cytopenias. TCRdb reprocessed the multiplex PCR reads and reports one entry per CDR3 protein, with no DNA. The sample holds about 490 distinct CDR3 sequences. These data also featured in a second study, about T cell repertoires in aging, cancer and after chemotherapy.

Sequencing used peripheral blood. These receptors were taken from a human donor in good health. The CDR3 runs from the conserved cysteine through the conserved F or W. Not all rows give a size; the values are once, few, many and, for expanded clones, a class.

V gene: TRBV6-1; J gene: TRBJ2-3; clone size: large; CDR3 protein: CASSELGTGGADTQYF
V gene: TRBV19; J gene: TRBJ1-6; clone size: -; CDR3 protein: CASRTGFSPLHF
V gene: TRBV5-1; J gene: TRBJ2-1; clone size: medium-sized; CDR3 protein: CASSLDGGRPYNEQFF
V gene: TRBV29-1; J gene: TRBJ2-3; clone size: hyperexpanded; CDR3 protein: CSGGAATDTQYF
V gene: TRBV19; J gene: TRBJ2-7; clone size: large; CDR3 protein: CASSTSGGLAYEQYF
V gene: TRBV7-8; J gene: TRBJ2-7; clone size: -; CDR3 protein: CASSPHRDRTYEQYF
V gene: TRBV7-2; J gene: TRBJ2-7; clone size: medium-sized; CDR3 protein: CASSSGQGIYYEQYF
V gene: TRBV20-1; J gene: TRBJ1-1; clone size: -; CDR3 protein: CSAKRIFMNTEAFF
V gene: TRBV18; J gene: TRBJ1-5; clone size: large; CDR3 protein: CASSPDRTNQPQHF
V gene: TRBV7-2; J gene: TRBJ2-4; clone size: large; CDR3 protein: CASSPQGVYIQYF
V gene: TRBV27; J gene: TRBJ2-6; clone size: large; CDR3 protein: CASRDRDGGGANVLTF
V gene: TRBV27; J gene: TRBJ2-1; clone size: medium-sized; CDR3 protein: CASSSGMDRHNEQFF
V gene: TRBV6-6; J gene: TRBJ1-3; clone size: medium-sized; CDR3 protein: CAGGRGAGGNTIYF
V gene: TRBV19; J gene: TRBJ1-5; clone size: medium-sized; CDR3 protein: CASRMDRGQPQHF
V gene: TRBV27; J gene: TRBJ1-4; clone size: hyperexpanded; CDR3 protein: CASMSFDGLKLFF
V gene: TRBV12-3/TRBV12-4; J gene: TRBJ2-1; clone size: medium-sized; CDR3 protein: CASSLWSVGNEQFF
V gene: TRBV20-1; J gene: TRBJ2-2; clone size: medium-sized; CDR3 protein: CSARDPRNTGELFF
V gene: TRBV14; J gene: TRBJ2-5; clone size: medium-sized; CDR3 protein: CASSQESKGPGETQYF
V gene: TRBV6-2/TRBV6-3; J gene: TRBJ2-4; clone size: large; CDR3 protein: CASTQSGLAKNIQYF
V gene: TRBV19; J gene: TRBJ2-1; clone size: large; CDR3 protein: CASSRRQGGNEQFF
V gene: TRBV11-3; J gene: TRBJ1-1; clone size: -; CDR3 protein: CASSHPGGEAFF
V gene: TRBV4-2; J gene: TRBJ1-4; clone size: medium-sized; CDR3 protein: CASSQRQGAAEKLFF
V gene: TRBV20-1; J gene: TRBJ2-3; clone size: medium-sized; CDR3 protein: CSAGPGTYADTQYF
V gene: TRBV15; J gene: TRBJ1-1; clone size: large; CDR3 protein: CATSRDLKENTEAFF
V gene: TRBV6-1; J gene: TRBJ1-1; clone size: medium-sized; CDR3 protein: CASSEWGVNTEAFF
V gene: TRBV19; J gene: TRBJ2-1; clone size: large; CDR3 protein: CASRQGATYNEQFF
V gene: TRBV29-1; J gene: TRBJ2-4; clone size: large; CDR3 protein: CSVEGGPGEGKNIQYF
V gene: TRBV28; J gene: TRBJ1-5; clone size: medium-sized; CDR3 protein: CASTYRSKGNQPQHF
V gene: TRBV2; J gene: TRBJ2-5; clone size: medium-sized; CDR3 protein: CASSEQQETQYF
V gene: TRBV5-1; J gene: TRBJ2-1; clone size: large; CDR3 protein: CASSLRGGNTYNEQFF
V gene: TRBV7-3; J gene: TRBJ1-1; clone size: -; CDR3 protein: CASSQGWGTEAFF
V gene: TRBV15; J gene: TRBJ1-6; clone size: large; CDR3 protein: CATSRGPPGRNSPLHF
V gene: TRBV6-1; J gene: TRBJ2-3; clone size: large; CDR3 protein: CASSEEVSGDAQYF
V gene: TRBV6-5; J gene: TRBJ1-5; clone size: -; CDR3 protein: CASSSGQGSQPQHF
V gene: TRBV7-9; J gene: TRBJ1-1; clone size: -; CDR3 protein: CASSPNSNTEAFF
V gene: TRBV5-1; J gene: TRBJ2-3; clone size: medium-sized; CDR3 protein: CASSLVGGRTDTQYF
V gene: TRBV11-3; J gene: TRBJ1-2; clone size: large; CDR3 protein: CASSLEATTDRNYGYTF
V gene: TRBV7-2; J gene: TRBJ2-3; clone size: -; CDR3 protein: CASSRTGYSTDTQYF
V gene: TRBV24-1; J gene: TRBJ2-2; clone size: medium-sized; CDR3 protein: CATSDLEQGNTGELFF
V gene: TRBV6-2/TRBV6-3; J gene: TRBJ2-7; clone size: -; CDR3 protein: CAIRLAGREQYF
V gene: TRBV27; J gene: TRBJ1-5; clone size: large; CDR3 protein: CASSSSTGTSNQPQHF
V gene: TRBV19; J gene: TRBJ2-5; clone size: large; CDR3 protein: CASSRDQETQYF
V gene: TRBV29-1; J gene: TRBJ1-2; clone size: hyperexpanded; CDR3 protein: CSVSSAGADGYTF